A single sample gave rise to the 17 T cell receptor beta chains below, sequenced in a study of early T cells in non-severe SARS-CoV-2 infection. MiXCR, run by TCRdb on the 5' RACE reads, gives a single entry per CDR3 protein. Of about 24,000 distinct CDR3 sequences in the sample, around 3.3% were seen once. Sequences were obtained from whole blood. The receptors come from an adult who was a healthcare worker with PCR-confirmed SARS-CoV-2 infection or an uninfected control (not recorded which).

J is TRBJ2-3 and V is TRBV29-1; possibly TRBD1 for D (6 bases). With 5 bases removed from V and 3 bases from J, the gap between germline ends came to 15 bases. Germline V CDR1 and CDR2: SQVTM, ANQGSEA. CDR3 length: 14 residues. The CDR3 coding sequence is TGCAGCGTTTCGGAAAGGGGGTTGACAGATACGCAGTATTTT. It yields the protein CSVSERGLTDTQYF.

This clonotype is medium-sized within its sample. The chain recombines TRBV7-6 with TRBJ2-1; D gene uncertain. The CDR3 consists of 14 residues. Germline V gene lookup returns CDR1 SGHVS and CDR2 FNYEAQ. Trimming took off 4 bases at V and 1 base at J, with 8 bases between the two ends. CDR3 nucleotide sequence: TGTGCCAGCAGCTCAGCCGGATCCTACAATGAGCAGTTCTTC. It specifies CASSSAGSYNEQFF. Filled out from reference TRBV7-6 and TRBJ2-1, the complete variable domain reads GAGVSQSPRYKVTKRGQDVALRCDPISGHVSLYWYRQALGQGPEFLTYFNYEAQQDKSGLPNDRFSAERPEGSISTLTIQRTEQRDSAMYRCASSSAGSYNEQFFGPGTRLTVL.

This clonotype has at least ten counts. The CDR3 spells CAAKQGATDTQYF. CDR3 nucleotides: TGTGCCGCGAAACAGGGGGCCACAGATACGCAGTATTTT. The genes are TRBV24-1 and TRBJ2-3, with 9 nucleotides matching TRBD1. In germline, CDR1 is KGHDR, CDR2 SFDVKD. Trimming cost V 12 bases and J 2 bases; bases outside gene matches: 5. This CDR3 comprises 13 residues.

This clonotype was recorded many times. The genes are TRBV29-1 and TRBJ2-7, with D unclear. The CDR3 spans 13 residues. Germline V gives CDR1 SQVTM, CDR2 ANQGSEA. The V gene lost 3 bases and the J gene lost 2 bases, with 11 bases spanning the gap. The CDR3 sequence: CSVDRVGTYEQYF. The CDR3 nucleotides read TGCAGCGTTGACAGAGTCGGCACCTACGAGCAGTACTTC.

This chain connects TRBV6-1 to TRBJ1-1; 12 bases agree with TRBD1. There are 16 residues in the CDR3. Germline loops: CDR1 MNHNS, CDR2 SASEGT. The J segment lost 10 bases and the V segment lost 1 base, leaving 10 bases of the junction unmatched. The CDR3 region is CASSEGVVGQGAIAFF. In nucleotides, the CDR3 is TGTGCCAGCAGTGAAGGGGTTGTGGGACAGGGGGCAATAGCTTTCTTT.

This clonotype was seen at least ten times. The CDR3 spells CASLVPGQGANGYTF. Here the CDR3 DNA reads TGTGCCAGCTTGGTTCCCGGACAGGGGGCCAATGGCTACACCTTC. V is TRBV28 and J is TRBJ1-2; TRBD1 matches 11 bases. Germline V gene data show CDR1 as MDHEN and CDR2 as SYDVKM. This CDR3 contains 15 residues. Trimming took 8 bases from V and 6 from J; bases not matched to a gene: 11.

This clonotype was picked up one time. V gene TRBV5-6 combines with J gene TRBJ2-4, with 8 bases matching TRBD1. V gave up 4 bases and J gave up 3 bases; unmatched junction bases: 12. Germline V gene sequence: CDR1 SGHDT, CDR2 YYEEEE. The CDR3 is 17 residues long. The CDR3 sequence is CASSPRTGTVIKNIQYF. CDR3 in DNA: TGTGCCAGCAGCCCCCGGACAGGGACGGTAATCAAAAACATTCAGTACTTC. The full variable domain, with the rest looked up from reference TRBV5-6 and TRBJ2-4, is DAGVTQSPTHLIKTRGQQVTLRCSPKSGHDTVSWYQQALGQGPQFIFQYYEEEERQRGNFPDRFSGHQFPNYSSELNVNALLLGDSALYLCASSPRTGTVIKNIQYFGAGTRLSVL.

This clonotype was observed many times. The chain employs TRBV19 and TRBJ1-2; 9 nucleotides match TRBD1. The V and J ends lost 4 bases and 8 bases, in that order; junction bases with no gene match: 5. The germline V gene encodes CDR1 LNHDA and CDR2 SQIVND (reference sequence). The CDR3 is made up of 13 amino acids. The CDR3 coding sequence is TGTGCCAGTAGTAGGACAGGGGCGGGCGGCTACACCTTC. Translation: CASSRTGAGGYTF.

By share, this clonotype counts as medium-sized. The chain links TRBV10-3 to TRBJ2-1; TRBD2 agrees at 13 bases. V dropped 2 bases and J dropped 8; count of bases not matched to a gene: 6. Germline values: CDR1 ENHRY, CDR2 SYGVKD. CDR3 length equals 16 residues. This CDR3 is CAISEPPGLAGHEQFF. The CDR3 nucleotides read TGTGCCATCAGTGAGCCGCCGGGACTAGCGGGGCATGAGCAGTTCTTC.

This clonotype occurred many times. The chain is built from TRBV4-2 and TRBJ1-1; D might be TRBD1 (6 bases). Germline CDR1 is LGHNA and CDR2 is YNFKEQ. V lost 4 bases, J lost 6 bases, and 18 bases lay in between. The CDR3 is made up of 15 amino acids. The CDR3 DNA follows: TGTGCCAGCAGCCTTAGACGGGGGCCCAACGCTGAAGCTTTCTTT. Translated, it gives CASSLRRGPNAEAFF.

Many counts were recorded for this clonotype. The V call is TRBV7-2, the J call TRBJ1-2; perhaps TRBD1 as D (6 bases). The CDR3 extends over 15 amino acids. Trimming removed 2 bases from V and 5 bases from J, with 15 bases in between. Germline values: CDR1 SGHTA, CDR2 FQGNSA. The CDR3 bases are TGTGCCAGCAGCTTAACGGGGGCGAGTCGATATGGCTACACCTTC. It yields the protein CASSLTGASRYGYTF. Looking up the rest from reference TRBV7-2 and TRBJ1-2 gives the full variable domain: GAGVSQSPSNKVTEKGKDVELRCDPISGHTALYWYRQSLGQGLEFLIYFQGNSAPDKSGLPSDRFSAERTGGSVSTLTIQRTQQEDSAVYLCASSLTGASRYGYTFGSGTRLTVV.

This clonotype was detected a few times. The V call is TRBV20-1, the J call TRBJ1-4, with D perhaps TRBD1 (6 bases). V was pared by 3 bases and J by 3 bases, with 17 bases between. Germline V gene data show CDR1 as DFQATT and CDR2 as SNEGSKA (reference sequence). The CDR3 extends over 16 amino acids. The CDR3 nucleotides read TGCAGTGCTAGGGGCCTGCGGGGGCTGGCTAATGAAAAACTGTTTTTT. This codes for CSARGLRGLANEKLFF.

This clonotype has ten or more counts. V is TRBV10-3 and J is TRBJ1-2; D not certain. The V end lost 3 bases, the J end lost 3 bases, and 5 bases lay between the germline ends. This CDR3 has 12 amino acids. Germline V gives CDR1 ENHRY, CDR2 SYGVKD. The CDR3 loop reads CAISDRDYGYTF. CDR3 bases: TGTGCCATCAGTGACAGAGACTATGGCTACACCTTC.

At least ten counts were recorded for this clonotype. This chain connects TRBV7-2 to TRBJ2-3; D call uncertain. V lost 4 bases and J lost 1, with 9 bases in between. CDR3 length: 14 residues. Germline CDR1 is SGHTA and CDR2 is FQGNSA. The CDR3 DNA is TGTGCCAGCAGCTCCGGAAGTCGCACAGATACGCAGTATTTT. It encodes CASSSGSRTDTQYF.

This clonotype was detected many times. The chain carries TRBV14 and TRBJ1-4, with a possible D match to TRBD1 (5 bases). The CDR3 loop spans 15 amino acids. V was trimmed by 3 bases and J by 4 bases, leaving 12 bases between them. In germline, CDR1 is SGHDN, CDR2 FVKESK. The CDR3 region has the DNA TGTGCCAGCAGCCAGGGACGGCGGGGTAATGAAAAACTGTTTTTT. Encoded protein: CASSQGRRGNEKLFF.

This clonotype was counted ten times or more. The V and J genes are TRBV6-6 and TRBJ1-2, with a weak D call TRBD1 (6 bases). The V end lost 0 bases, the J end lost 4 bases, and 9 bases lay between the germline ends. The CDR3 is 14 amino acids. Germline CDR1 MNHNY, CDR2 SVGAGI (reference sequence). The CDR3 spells CASSYSQGTYGYTF. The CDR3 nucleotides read TGTGCCAGCAGTTACTCGCAGGGGACCTATGGCTACACCTTC.

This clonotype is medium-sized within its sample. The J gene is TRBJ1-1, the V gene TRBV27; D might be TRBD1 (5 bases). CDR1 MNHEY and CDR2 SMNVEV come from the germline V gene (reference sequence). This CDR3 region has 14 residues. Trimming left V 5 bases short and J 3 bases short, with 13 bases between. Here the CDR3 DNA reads TGTGCCAGCAGTAGAGGTTGGGGGGACACTGAAGCTTTCTTT. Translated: CASSRGWGDTEAFF.